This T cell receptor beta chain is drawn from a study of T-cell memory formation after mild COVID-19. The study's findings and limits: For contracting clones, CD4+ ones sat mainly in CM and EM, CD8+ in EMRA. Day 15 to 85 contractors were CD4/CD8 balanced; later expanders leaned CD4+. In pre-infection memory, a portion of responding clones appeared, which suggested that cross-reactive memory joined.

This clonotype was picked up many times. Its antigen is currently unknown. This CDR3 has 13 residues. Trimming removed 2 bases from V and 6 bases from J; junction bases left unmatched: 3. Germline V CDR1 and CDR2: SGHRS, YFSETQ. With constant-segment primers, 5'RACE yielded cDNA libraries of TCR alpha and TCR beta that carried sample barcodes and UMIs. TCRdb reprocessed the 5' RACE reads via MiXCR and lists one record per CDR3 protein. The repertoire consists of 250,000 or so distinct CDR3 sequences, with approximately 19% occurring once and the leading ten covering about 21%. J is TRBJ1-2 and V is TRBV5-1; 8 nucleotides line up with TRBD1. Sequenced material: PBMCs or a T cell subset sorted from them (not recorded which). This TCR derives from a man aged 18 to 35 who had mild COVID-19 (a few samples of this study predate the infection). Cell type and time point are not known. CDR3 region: CASSFPTGDGYTF. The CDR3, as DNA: TGCGCCAGCAGCTTTCCGACAGGGGATGGCTACACCTTC. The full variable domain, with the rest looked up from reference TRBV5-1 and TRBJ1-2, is KAGVTQTPRYLIKTRGQQVTLSCSPISGHRSVSWYQQTPGQGLQFLFEYFSETQRNKGNFPGRFSGRQFSNSRSEMNVSTLELGDSALYLCASSFPTGDGYTFGSGTRLTVV.